This entry lists 28 T cell receptor beta chains sequenced from one sample in a study of shared T cell receptors in the human thymus. Produced via immunoSEQ multiplex PCR; TCRdb's table is partial and in-frame only. The table lists about 730,000 clones, 75% to 90% of them singletons. The sample was also reused in another study, on human thymus T cells.

The sequenced sample was thymocytes. The receptors come from a girl less than two years old with a congenital heart defect.

There are a few counts of this clone. V is TRBV14 and J is TRBJ2-2; D is unresolved. Between the trimmed V and J ends, which lost 4 bases and 2 bases, there was a span of 2 bases. Germline values: CDR1 SGHDN, CDR2 FVKESK. The CDR3 loop spans 12 amino acids. CDR3 in DNA: TGTGCCAGCAGCCCTAACACCGGGGAGCTGTTTTTT. It codes for CASSPNTGELFF. The full variable domain, with the rest looked up from reference TRBV14 and TRBJ2-2, is EAGVTQFPSHSVIEKGQTVTLRCDPISGHDNLYWYRRVMGKEIKFLLHFVKESKQDESGMPNNRFLAERTGGTYSTLKVQPAELEDSGVYFCASSPNTGELFFGEGSRLTVL.

This rearrangement joins TRBV10-3 to TRBJ1-2; 8 bases match TRBD1. Germline values: CDR1 ENHRY, CDR2 SYGVKD. This CDR3 is 16 amino acids long. V lost 7 bases to trimming and J lost 5 bases; unmatched junction nucleotides: 15. This chain's CDR3 is CAIKYPDDRGKYGYTF. In DNA form, the CDR3 reads TGTGCCATCAAGTATCCGGACGACAGGGGAAAATATGGCTACACCTTC.

The rearrangement links TRBV27 to TRBJ2-4; TRBD2 matches at 11 bases. CDR1 and CDR2 (germline): MNHEY, SMNVEV (reference sequence). After removal of 5 bases from V and 0 bases from J, the junction contained 3 bases not matched to a gene. The CDR3 has 16 amino acids. CDR3 bases: TGTGCCAGCAGTCCTAGCGGGGGGTTAGCCAAAAACATTCAGTACTTC. Translated: CASSPSGGLAKNIQYF.

The chain joins TRBV6-1 to TRBJ1-5, with unresolved D. Germline V gene sequence: CDR1 MNHNS, CDR2 SASEGT. The CDR3 consists of 18 residues. V was trimmed by 2 bases and J by 2 bases, leaving 19 bases between them. The CDR3 sequence is CASSELPRAARRNQPQHF. Written as DNA, the CDR3 is TGTGCCAGCAGTGAACTTCCGCGGGCCGCACGACGCAATCAGCCCCAGCATTTT.

The V gene is TRBV7-9, the J gene TRBJ1-2; D not resolved. V was cut by 6 bases and J by 3 bases, with 17 bases left in between. The germline CDR1 and CDR2 sequences are SEHNR and FQNEAQ (reference sequence). The CDR3 loop spans 15 amino acids. In DNA form, the CDR3 reads TGTGCCAGCAGGGCTGATTTGCCCGCATACTATGGCTACACCTTC. Protein sequence: CASRADLPAYYGYTF.

This sequence joins TRBV30 and TRBJ2-1; 7 bases are shared with TRBD1. V shed 8 bases, J shed 6 bases, and the junction held 7 bases outside the gene matches. The CDR3 runs 12 residues. In germline, CDR1 is GTSNPN, CDR2 SVGIG (reference sequence). The CDR3 bases are TGTGCCAAACGGACAGGCGGCAATGAGCAGTTCTTC. This sequence encodes CAKRTGGNEQFF.

The rearrangement uses TRBV6-6 and TRBJ1-1, with D possibly being TRBD1 (5 bases). V dropped 2 bases and J dropped 4 bases, with 8 bases sitting between them. This CDR3 contains 13 residues. Germline V gene lookup returns CDR1 MNHNY and CDR2 SVGAGI (reference sequence). The CDR3 DNA follows: TGTGCCAGCAGTTACGCGGGGGTCACTGAAGCTTTCTTT. It yields the protein CASSYAGVTEAFF.

This rearrangement joins TRBV13 to TRBJ2-1, with D perhaps matching TRBD2 (6 bases). This CDR3 comprises 18 residues. With 0 bases removed from V and 5 bases from J, the gap between germline ends came to 20 bases. CDR1 is PRHDT, CDR2 FYEKMQ, per germline (reference sequence). The CDR3: CASSLGKRLRERDNEQFF. The CDR3 DNA sequence: TGTGCCAGCAGCTTAGGCAAAAGGTTACGGGAGCGGGACAATGAGCAGTTCTTC.

The chain links TRBV6-5 to TRBJ2-2, with D possibly TRBD2 on 5 matching bases. The V gene lost 0 bases and the J gene lost 6 bases, with 8 bases spanning the gap. CDR1 is MNHEY, CDR2 SVGAGI, per germline. There are 14 residues in the CDR3. The CDR3 sequence: CASSYSGSAGELFF. CDR3 DNA sequence: TGTGCCAGCAGTTACTCCGGTAGCGCCGGGGAGCTGTTTTTT.

This chain connects TRBV5-1 to TRBJ1-3; unclear D gene. CDR3 length: 14 amino acids. Germline loops: CDR1 SGHRS, CDR2 YFSETQ. V was pared by 3 bases and J by 0 bases, with 7 bases between. CDR3 DNA: TGCGCCAGCAGCTCAGAGGGCTCTGGAAACACCATATATTTT. Its protein is CASSSEGSGNTIYF.

The chain uses TRBV28 and TRBJ2-7; 8 nucleotides match TRBD1. Germline loops: CDR1 MDHEN, CDR2 SYDVKM. Germline trimming cut 4 bases from V and 1 base from J; bases unmatched to any gene: 12. The CDR3 totals 17 residues. CDR3 region: CASSCGQGPGQSYEQYF. The DNA of the CDR3 is TGTGCCAGCAGTTGCGGACAGGGCCCAGGCCAATCCTACGAGCAGTACTTC.

This clone showed up just a few times. The V call is TRBV27, the J call TRBJ2-1; the match to TRBD2 covers 9 bases. Germline V CDR1 and CDR2: MNHEY, SMNVEV (reference sequence). Germline trimming cut 6 bases from V and 6 bases from J; bases unmatched to any gene: 9. CDR3 length: 15 amino acids. The CDR3 DNA reads TGTGCCAGCAGCACGGGACTAGCACTTTTCAATGAGCAGTTCTTC. It is translated as CASSTGLALFNEQFF.

The chain uses TRBV25-1 and TRBJ1-1, with D hard to call. The V gene's germline CDR1 is MGHDK and CDR2 SYGVNS. Trimming took 6 bases from V and 1 from J, leaving 21 bases between them. The CDR3 covers 17 residues. The CDR3 region is CASSLKGGYEENTEAFF. In DNA, the CDR3 is TGTGCCAGCAGCCTTAAGGGAGGGTACGAGGAGAACACTGAAGCTTTCTTT.

CDR3 in amino acids: CASRHQTALLYEQYF. The CDR3 bases are TGTGCCAGCCGACACCAAACAGCCCTCTTATACGAGCAGTACTTC. V usage is TRBV6-6 and J usage is TRBJ2-7; D remains unclear. The CDR3 spans 15 residues. V was trimmed by 8 bases and J by 4 bases, leaving 21 bases between them. Germline-derived CDR1 and CDR2 are MNHNY and SVGAGI (reference sequence).

This clone was seen a single time. The rearrangement joins TRBV6-5 to TRBJ1-2, with 7 bases matching TRBD1. There are 13 residues in the CDR3. V gave up 5 bases and J gave up 8 bases; unmatched junction bases: 8. CDR1 is MNHEY and CDR2 is SVGAGI in the germline V gene. CDR3 DNA sequence: TGTGCCAGCAGTCGACAGGGCATATTAGGCTACACCTTC. Translated, it gives CASSRQGILGYTF.

The sample holds a few counts of this clone. V gene TRBV7-9 combines with J gene TRBJ1-4, with 9 bases identical to TRBD1. CDR1 SEHNR and CDR2 FQNEAQ come from the germline V gene (reference sequence). V shed 5 bases and J 8 bases; nucleotides not matched to a gene: 9. The CDR3 totals 15 residues. CDR3 sequence (DNA): TGTGCCAGCAGCGCCGAACAGGGGGCGGAAGAAAAACTGTTTTTT. It codes for CASSAEQGAEEKLFF.

The chain is built from TRBV6-5 and TRBJ1-5; D is unresolved. The CDR3 covers 13 residues. V lost 0 bases and J 7 bases, leaving 7 bases between the germline ends. CDR1 and CDR2 (germline): MNHEY, SVGAGI. DNA for the CDR3: TGTGCCAGCAGTTACTCGTCAAAACAGCCCCAGCATTTT. Its protein is CASSYSSKQPQHF.

This clone came up once. The gene calls are TRBV27 and TRBJ1-2; 10 bases are shared with TRBD1. The length of the CDR3 is 17 residues. The germline V gene encodes CDR1 MNHEY and CDR2 SMNVEV (reference sequence). V lost 4 bases to trimming and J lost 4 bases; unmatched junction nucleotides: 12. CDR3 amino acids: CASSSLPGQGIPYGYTF. CDR3 coding DNA: TGTGCCAGCAGTTCTTTACCGGGACAGGGGATACCCTATGGCTACACCTTC.

This rearrangement joins TRBV5-5 to TRBJ2-1; maybe TRBD1 (6 bases). Germline CDR1 reads SGHKS; CDR2 reads YYEKEE (reference sequence). V was shortened by 0 bases and J by 10 bases, with 8 bases between the two germline ends. The length of the CDR3 is 12 residues. CDR3 coding DNA: TGTGCCAGCAGCTTGGGGGGGACAGAGCAGTTCTTC. Its translation is CASSLGGTEQFF. The full variable domain, completed using reference TRBV5-5 and TRBJ2-1, is DAGVTQSPTHLIKTRGQQVTLRCSPISGHKSVSWYQQVLGQGPQFIFQYYEKEERGRGNFPDRFSARQFPNYSSELNVNALLLGDSALYLCASSLGGTEQFFGPGTRLTVL.

The J gene is TRBJ1-3, the V gene TRBV19; unclear D gene. The V end was cut by 5 bases, the J end by 6 bases, with 11 bases between. The CDR3 loop spans 13 amino acids. Per the germline V gene, CDR1 is LNHDA and CDR2 is SQIVND (reference sequence). CDR3 amino acids: CASSRLDVNTIYF. DNA of the CDR3: TGTGCCAGTAGTCGACTCGACGTAAACACCATATATTTT.

The chain has TRBV29-1 and TRBJ1-2; 7 positions match TRBD1. The ends lost 3 bases at V and 0 bases at J; junction bases unmatched: 4. Per germline, CDR1 SQVTM and CDR2 ANQGSEA. The CDR3 consists of 14 residues. The CDR3 protein is CSVEFGTANYGYTF. CDR3 in DNA: TGCAGCGTTGAGTTCGGGACAGCTAACTATGGCTACACCTTC.

This clone showed up just once. This chain links TRBV4-2 with TRBJ1-5; D is uncertain. The germline V gene has CDR1 LGHNA and CDR2 YNFKEQ. V was trimmed by 4 bases and J by 3 bases, leaving 16 bases between them. This CDR3 has 16 amino acids. The CDR3 region has the DNA TGTGCCAGCAGCCCTTGCACCGGGAAACCCAATCAGCCCCAGCATTTT. Its protein is CASSPCTGKPNQPQHF.

The chain recombines TRBV10-1 with TRBJ1-1, with 7 bases that match TRBD1. The CDR3 sequence is 14 residues long. Germline values: CDR1 WNHNN, CDR2 SYGVQD (reference sequence). Losses at the gene ends were 4 bases for V and 3 bases for J; bases not matched to a gene: 5. In DNA form, the CDR3 reads TGCGCCAGCAGTGGACAGGGAGGCGACACTGAAGCTTTCTTT. Amino acid sequence: CASSGQGGDTEAFF.

CDR3 sequence reads: CASSVVQQGNTEAFF. The CDR3 DNA reads as TGTGCCAGCAGCGTAGTTCAACAGGGGAACACTGAAGCTTTCTTT. This chain links TRBV9 with TRBJ1-1; D possibly corresponds to TRBD1 (6 bases). The germline CDR1 and CDR2 sequences are SGDLS and YYNGEE. V was shortened by 0 bases and J by 1 base, with 10 bases between the two germline ends. CDR3 length: 15 amino acids.

J is TRBJ1-5 and V is TRBV7-2; D gene unclear. The CDR3 runs to 15 residues. Deletions cut 7 bases from V and 4 bases from J, with 17 bases between. The V gene's germline CDR1 is SGHTA and CDR2 FQGNSA. The CDR3 spells CASTSGLAPNQPQHF. The DNA of the CDR3 is TGTGCCAGCACCAGTGGACTTGCCCCAAATCAGCCCCAGCATTTT.

The gene calls are TRBV19 and TRBJ1-3; D call uncertain. The germline V gene encodes CDR1 LNHDA and CDR2 SQIVND (reference sequence). With 0 bases removed from V and 0 bases from J, the gap between germline ends came to 9 bases. The length of the CDR3 is 16 residues. CDR3: CASSIDEDYSGNTIYF. The DNA of the CDR3 is TGTGCCAGTAGTATAGATGAGGACTACTCTGGAAACACCATATATTTT.

The chain is built from TRBV2 and TRBJ1-5, with D uncertain. Between the trimmed V and J ends, which lost 8 bases and 0 bases, there was a span of 8 bases. The CDR3 runs to 13 residues. Germline CDR1 reads SNHLY; CDR2 reads FYNNEI. The CDR3, as DNA: TGTGCCAGCGAACAATATAGCAATCAGCCCCAGCATTTT. Amino acids: CASEQYSNQPQHF.

CDR3: CASSSSWTSGGQATDTQYF. As DNA, the CDR3 is TGTGCCAGCAGTTCGAGTTGGACTAGCGGGGGGCAAGCCACAGATACGCAGTATTTT. The chain carries TRBV27 and TRBJ2-3; 14 bases line up with TRBD2. There are 19 residues in the CDR3. Trimming cost V 4 bases and J 2 bases; bases outside gene matches: 11. Germline lookup yields CDR1 MNHEY and CDR2 SMNVEV (reference sequence).